The clone carrying this T cell receptor beta chain was found many times. Its antigen is unidentified. V dropped 5 bases and J dropped 0 bases, with 9 bases sitting between them. Germline CDR1 is SGHTA and CDR2 is FQGTGA. The CDR3 runs 14 residues. These data originate in a study of T cell repertoires in cytomegalovirus infection. On the study more broadly: Public TCR beta signatures marked donors with CMV infection and the matching HLA.

One entry per CDR3 protein results from TCRdb running MiXCR on the reads. The sample has about 130,000 distinct CDR3 sequences, approximately 8.8% seen once. Study results and caveats: Predominance within the ex vivo response was attributable to HLA-C-restricted CMV-specific TCR beta clonotypes. Cumulative public TCR beta family frequency identified CMV carriers with the relevant HLA.

Input material: PBMCs. The sequence came from a human donor in good health (CMV status not recorded). Some clones in this sample may be carry-over from other donors' samples. V gene TRBV7-3 combines with J gene TRBJ2-3, with D perhaps matching TRBD1 or TRBD2 (5 bases each). The CDR3 region is CASSRGPSTDTQYF. CDR3 in DNA: TGTGCCAGCAGCAGGGGACCTAGCACAGATACGCAGTATTTT.